A single sample gave rise to the 20 T cell receptor beta chains below, sequenced in a study of CD8 T cells in ankylosing spondylitis. TCRdb called the 5' RACE reads again in MiXCR, with one record for every CDR3 protein. The table lists 340,000 or so distinct CDR3 sequences, roughly 15% of them singletons. The sample comprised blood, either unsorted or a sorted T cell fraction (not recorded which). Every receptor here comes from a male donor with ankylosing spondylitis or in good health (not recorded which).

This clonotype was recorded at least ten times. The V call is TRBV4-2, the J call TRBJ2-1, with 10 bases matching TRBD2. Germline CDR1 LGHNA, CDR2 YNFKEQ. V gave up 1 base and J gave up 9 bases; unmatched junction bases: 6. CDR3 length: 15 residues. CDR3 protein: CASSQVGTSAPEQFF. The CDR3 region has the DNA TGTGCCAGCAGCCAAGTGGGGACTAGCGCCCCTGAGCAGTTCTTC.

This sequence joins TRBV12-3 or TRBV12-4 and TRBJ2-3; D ambiguous. The CDR3 is 14 amino acids. V was clipped by 3 bases and J by 2 bases, with 9 bases between them. CDR3 in amino acids: CASSFDPFTDTQYF. The CDR3 DNA follows: TGTGCCAGCAGTTTCGACCCATTCACAGATACGCAGTATTTT.

The chain joins TRBV5-1 to TRBJ2-5; 10 positions agree with TRBD2. The V gene's germline CDR1 is SGHRS and CDR2 YFSETQ. There are 16 residues in the CDR3. J lost 5 bases, V lost 4 bases, and 11 bases had no gene match. CDR3 in DNA: TGCGCCAGCAGCCCGACCTTCAGTAGCGGGGGGGAGACCCAGTACTTC. This codes for CASSPTFSSGGETQYF.

This chain connects TRBV5-1 to TRBJ2-5; 7 bases are a match to TRBD1. This CDR3 spans 14 amino acids. Germline V gene lookup returns CDR1 SGHRS and CDR2 YFSETQ. Trimming cost V 4 bases and J 3 bases; bases outside gene matches: 6. Written as DNA, the CDR3 is TGCGCCAGCAGCGCCTCAGGGGGAGAAGAGACCCAGTACTTC. Translated: CASSASGGEETQYF.

DNA for the CDR3: TGCAGTGCTACTACCGGGCAAGAGACCTATGGCTACACCTTC. Amino acid sequence: CSATTGQETYGYTF. The V call is TRBV20-1, the J call TRBJ1-2; D gene ambiguous. CDR3 size: 14 residues. CDR1 is DFQATT, CDR2 SNEGSKA, per germline (reference sequence). Trimming cost V 4 bases and J 4 bases, with 16 bases left between them.

The rearrangement uses TRBV4-1 and TRBJ2-7, with 7 positions matching TRBD1. The trim removed 3 bases at V and 4 bases at J, leaving 15 bases unmatched. The CDR3 is made up of 17 amino acids. Germline assignment: CDR1 MGHRA and CDR2 YSYEKL. CDR3 amino acids: CASSHLFPGQSPYEQYF. The CDR3 DNA is TGCGCCAGCAGCCACCTGTTCCCGGGACAGAGCCCTTACGAGCAGTACTTC.

V and J are TRBV5-5 and TRBJ1-2, with unresolved D. Trimming shortened V by 4 bases and J by 4 bases, and 11 bases separated the two germline ends. The germline CDR1 and CDR2 sequences are SGHKS and YYEKEE (reference sequence). The length of the CDR3 is 13 residues. The CDR3 bases are TGTGCCAGCAGCCCTCAGAGCGGCTATGGCTACACCTTC. It encodes CASSPQSGYGYTF.

V is TRBV2 and J is TRBJ2-7; D not resolved. The CDR3 runs to 15 residues. Trimming stripped 6 bases from V and 2 bases from J, with 17 bases between. From germline, CDR1 is SNHLY and CDR2 FYNNEI. The CDR3 region has the DNA TGTGCCAGCAGGGTCGGGCCCCAGTTCCCCTACGAGCAGTACTTC. Protein product: CASRVGPQFPYEQYF.

The rearrangement links TRBV2 to TRBJ2-1; a weak D match, TRBD1 (6 bases). Trimming left V 2 bases short and J 4 bases short, with 12 bases between. There are 15 residues in the CDR3. Germline CDR1 is SNHLY and CDR2 is FYNNEI. This CDR3 reads CASSEQGTPYNEQFF. CDR3 nucleotide sequence: TGTGCCAGCAGTGAACAGGGGACACCTTACAATGAGCAGTTCTTC.

J is TRBJ2-1 and V is TRBV27; TRBD2 aligns across 15 bases. This CDR3 is 17 amino acids long. Trimming cost V 4 bases and J 6 bases; bases outside gene matches: 7. Germline CDR1 and CDR2: MNHEY and SMNVEV (reference sequence). CDR3 nucleotides: TGTGCCAGCAGTTCCCCCGGGACTAGCGGGAGGTCCAATGAGCAGTTCTTC. This gives the protein CASSSPGTSGRSNEQFF.

The V and J genes are TRBV11-2 and TRBJ2-1, with 13 bases identical to TRBD2. This CDR3 is built from 15 residues. Losses at the gene ends were 1 base for V and 8 bases for J; bases not matched to a gene: 2. CDR1 SGHAT and CDR2 FQNNGV come from the germline V gene. The CDR3 bases are TGTGCCAGCAGCTTAGGACTAGCGGGAGGATATGAGCAGTTCTTC. Protein sequence: CASSLGLAGGYEQFF.

This clonotype was picked up many times. The CDR3 coding sequence is TGTGCCAGCAGCTCCGGAGGTCGATTTAGCTATGGCTACACCTTC. Its translation: CASSSGGRFSYGYTF. J is TRBJ1-2 and V is TRBV5-5; no reliable D call. The CDR3 totals 15 residues. The V end lost 3 bases, the J end lost 4 bases, and 16 bases lay between the germline ends. Germline V gives CDR1 SGHKS, CDR2 YYEKEE (reference sequence). The full variable domain, its missing parts supplied by reference TRBV5-5 and TRBJ1-2, is DAGVTQSPTHLIKTRGQQVTLRCSPISGHKSVSWYQQVLGQGPQFIFQYYEKEERGRGNFPDRFSARQFPNYSSELNVNALLLGDSALYLCASSSGGRFSYGYTFGSGTRLTVV.

The J gene is TRBJ1-1, the V gene TRBV10-3; no firm D call. The V gene lost 3 bases and the J gene lost 0 bases, with 5 bases spanning the gap. CDR1 and CDR2 (germline): ENHRY, SYGVKD. CDR3 length: 13 residues. CDR3 sequence: CAISDRVNTEAFF. CDR3 sequence (DNA): TGTGCCATCAGTGATAGGGTGAACACTGAAGCTTTCTTT.

This clonotype was picked up a small number of times. V and J are TRBV5-1 and TRBJ1-1; 7 nucleotides line up with TRBD1. Germline trimming cut 4 bases from V and 9 bases from J; bases unmatched to any gene: 6. This CDR3 spans 12 amino acids. The V gene's germline CDR1 is SGHRS and CDR2 YFSETQ. For the CDR3, the DNA is TGCGCCAGCAGCGCCAAGACAGGGCAAGCTTTCTTT. It codes for CASSAKTGQAFF.

Comment on this clonotype: Germline is not matched at one junction end, which may reflect a read error. The rearrangement links TRBV7-7 to TRBJ2-3, with 9 bases matching TRBD2. This CDR3 has 16 residues. Looked up from germline, CDR1 is SSHAT and CDR2 is FNYEAQ (reference sequence). CDR3 residues: CVSSLGSGGHTDTQYF. CDR3 nucleotide sequence: TGTGTCAGCAGCTTAGGCAGCGGGGGGCACACAGATACGCAGTATTTT.

This clonotype was seen a handful of times. This chain joins TRBV4-2 and TRBJ2-7; TRBD2 matches at 10 bases. The CDR3 totals 16 residues. Germline V gene data show CDR1 as LGHNA and CDR2 as YNFKEQ. The V segment lost 0 bases and the J segment 4 bases; nucleotides outside the gene matches: 6. The CDR3 DNA reads as TGTGCCAGCAGCCAAGATCCAAGCGGGAGGGGATACGAGCAGTACTTC. Protein sequence: CASSQDPSGRGYEQYF.

This clonotype was counted between two and nine times. CDR3: CASSQGGNRGTDTQYF. The CDR3, as DNA: TGCGCCAGCAGCCAAGGCGGGAACAGGGGCACAGATACGCAGTATTTT. V is TRBV4-1 and J is TRBJ2-3; D is tentatively TRBD1 or TRBD2 (6 bases each). Germline V gives CDR1 MGHRA, CDR2 YSYEKL. V was clipped by 1 base and J by 1 base, with 12 bases between them. CDR3 length equals 16 residues.

This clonotype came up a few times. The genes are TRBV10-3 and TRBJ2-2; possibly TRBD1 or TRBD2 for D (5 bases each). The germline V gene encodes CDR1 ENHRY and CDR2 SYGVKD. This CDR3 region has 15 residues. Trimming stripped 2 bases from V and 4 bases from J, with 11 bases between. CDR3 sequence: CAISEGGRLTGELFF. The DNA of the CDR3 is TGTGCCATCAGTGAGGGGGGAAGACTCACCGGGGAGCTGTTTTTT.

This clonotype was detected a few times. This chain joins TRBV6-1 and TRBJ2-7; D not resolved. This CDR3 has 16 residues. The V end lost 3 bases, the J end lost 2 bases, and 17 bases lay between the germline ends. The V gene's germline CDR1 is MNHNS and CDR2 SASEGT. The CDR3 spells CASSEGPALLPYEQYF. The CDR3 nucleotides read TGTGCCAGCAGTGAGGGCCCGGCCCTTCTTCCCTACGAGCAGTACTTC.

This clonotype was observed a single time. The chain recombines TRBV12-3 or TRBV12-4 with TRBJ2-7, with 9 bases that match TRBD1. With V trimmed by 6 bases and J by 2 bases, 11 bases remained unmatched. The CDR3 runs to 16 residues. The CDR3 coding sequence is TGTGCCAGCAGCCTCACGGGGCGGGACAGGGCCTACGAGCAGTACTTC. It codes for CASSLTGRDRAYEQYF.